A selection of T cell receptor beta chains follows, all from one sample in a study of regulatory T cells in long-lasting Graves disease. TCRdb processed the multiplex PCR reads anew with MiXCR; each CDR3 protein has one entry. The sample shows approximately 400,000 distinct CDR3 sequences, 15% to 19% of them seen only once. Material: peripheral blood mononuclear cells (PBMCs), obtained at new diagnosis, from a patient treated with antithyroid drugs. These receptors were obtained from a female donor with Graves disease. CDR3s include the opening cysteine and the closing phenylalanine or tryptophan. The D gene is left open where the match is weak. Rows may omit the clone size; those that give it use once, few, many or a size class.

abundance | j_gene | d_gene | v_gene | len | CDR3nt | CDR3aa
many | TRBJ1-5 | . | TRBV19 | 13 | TGTGCCAGCTCCAGGGTGAGCAATCAGCCCCAGCATTTT | CASSRVSNQPQHF
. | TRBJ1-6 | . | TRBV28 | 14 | TGTGCCAGCAGTCGGATACCACAGGGTTCACCCCTCCACTTT | CASSRIPQGSPLHF
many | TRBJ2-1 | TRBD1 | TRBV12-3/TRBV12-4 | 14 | TGTGCCAGCAGGCGGACAGGGGTATACAATGAGCAGTTCTTC | CASRRTGVYNEQFF
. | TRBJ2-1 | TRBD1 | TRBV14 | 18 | TGTGCCAGCAGCCAAGATGGGAAGTATCAGGGGGCAAGGAATGAGCAGTTCTTC | CASSQDGKYQGARNEQFF
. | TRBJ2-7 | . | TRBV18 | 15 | TGTGCCAGCTCACCAACCGGGACAATCTCCTACGAGCAGTACTTC | CASSPTGTISYEQYF
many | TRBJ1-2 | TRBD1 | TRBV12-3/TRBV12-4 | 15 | TGTGCCAGCAGTTTGCGAATACAGGGGGGCTATGGCTACACCTTC | CASSLRIQGGYGYTF
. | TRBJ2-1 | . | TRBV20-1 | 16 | TGCAGTGCTAGAGGGGGAGACGGAACCTCCTACAATGAGCAGTTCTTC | CSARGGDGTSYNEQFF
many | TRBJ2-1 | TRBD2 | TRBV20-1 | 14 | TGCAGTGCTAGGGCTAGCGGGAGTTTGGATGAGCAGTTCTTC | CSARASGSLDEQFF
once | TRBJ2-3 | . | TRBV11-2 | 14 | TGTGCCAGCAACTACCAGGGTACCCACTACGAGCAGTGCTTC | CASNYQGTHYEQCF
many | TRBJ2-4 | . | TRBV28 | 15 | TGTGCCAGCAGTTTGCCTTTGGGGGCCAAAAACATTCAGTACTTC | CASSLPLGAKNIQYF
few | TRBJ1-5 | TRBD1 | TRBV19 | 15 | TGTGCCAGTAGTTCCGGGACAGGGTGGGATCAGCCCCAGCATTTT | CASSSGTGWDQPQHF
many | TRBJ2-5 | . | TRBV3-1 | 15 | TGTGCCAGCAGCCCGGGAAGTGCAGCTCAAGAGACCCAGTACTTC | CASSPGSAAQETQYF
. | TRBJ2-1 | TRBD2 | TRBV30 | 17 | TGTGCCTGGAGTGGGACTAGCGGGATGAGCTCCTACAATGAGCAGTTCTTC | CAWSGTSGMSSYNEQFF
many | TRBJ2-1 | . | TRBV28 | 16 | TGTGCCAGCAGTTTTGGGTGGGCAATCTCCTACAATGAGCAGTTCTTC | CASSFGWAISYNEQFF
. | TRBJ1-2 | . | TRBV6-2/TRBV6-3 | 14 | TGTGCCAGCAGTTACCAAGGGACCAACTATGGCTACACCTTC | CASSYQGTNYGYTF
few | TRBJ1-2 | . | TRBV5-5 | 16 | TGTGCCAGCAGCTGGGAATCGGTCGCAGCTAACTATGGCTACACCTTC | CASSWESVAANYGYTF
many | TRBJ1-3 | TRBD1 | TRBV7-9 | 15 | TGTGCCAGCAGGCCCCTCGAAGGGGGCCGGGACACCATATATTTT | CASRPLEGGRDTIYF
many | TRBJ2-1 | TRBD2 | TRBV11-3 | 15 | TGTGCCAGCAGCACTCGGACTAGCGGGAGGCGTGAGCAGTTCTTC | CASSTRTSGRREQFF
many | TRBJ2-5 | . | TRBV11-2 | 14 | TGTGCCAGCAGCTCCCATGGGACGGAAGAGACCCAGTACTTC | CASSSHGTEETQYF
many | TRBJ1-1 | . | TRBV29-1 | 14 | TGCAGCGTTGACGGGGGGTCGGGTGGCACTGAAGCTTTCTTT | CSVDGGSGGTEAFF
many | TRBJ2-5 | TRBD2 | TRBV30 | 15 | TGTGCCTGGAGTCACGATCTAGCGGGAGCCGAGACCCAGTACTTC | CAWSHDLAGAETQYF
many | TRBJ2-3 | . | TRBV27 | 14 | TGTGCCAGCAGTTTTTTTGGTAGACCAGATACGCAGTATTTT | CASSFFGRPDTQYF
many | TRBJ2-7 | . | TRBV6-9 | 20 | TGTGCCAGCAGTTACTCGAATCTGGCCGGTTGGCGGGACCTCTCCCACGAGCAGTACTTC | CASSYSNLAGWRDLSHEQYF
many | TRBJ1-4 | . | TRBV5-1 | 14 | TGCGCCAGCAGCTTAGAACCCTCTAATGAAAAACTGTTTTTT | CASSLEPSNEKLFF
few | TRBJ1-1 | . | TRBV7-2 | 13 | TGTGCCAGCAGCTTAGCACACTACAATGAAGCTTTCTTT | CASSLAHYNEAFF
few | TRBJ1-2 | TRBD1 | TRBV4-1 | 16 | TGCGCCAGCAGCCAAGATAGGCGGCAGGGGGGTGACGGCTACACCTTC | CASSQDRRQGGDGYTF
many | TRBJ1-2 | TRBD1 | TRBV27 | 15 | TGTGCCAGCAGTTCTTACAGGGGGCGAGACTATGGCTACACCTTC | CASSSYRGRDYGYTF
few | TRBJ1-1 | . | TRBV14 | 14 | TGTACCAGCGCACAATACCTGGGGCGACCTGAAGCTTTCTTT | CTSAQYLGRPEAFF
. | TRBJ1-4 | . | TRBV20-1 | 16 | TGCAGTGCTAGAGCGACAGCCCGGATACCTAATGAAAAACTGCTTTTT | CSARATARIPNEKLLF
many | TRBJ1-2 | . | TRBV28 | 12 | TGTGCCAGCAGTTTTGGAGGGGATGGCTACACCTTC | CASSFGGDGYTF
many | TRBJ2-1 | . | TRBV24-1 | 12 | TGTGCCACCAGTGGGGGGTACAATGAGCAGTTCTTC | CATSGGYNEQFF
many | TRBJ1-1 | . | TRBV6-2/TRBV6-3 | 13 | TGTGCCAGCAGCATCAGGGGTAGGGCTGAAGCTTTCTTT | CASSIRGRAEAFF
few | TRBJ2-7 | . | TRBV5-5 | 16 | TGTGCCAGCAGCTTACCTTTGACTGATAGCTCCTACGAGCAGTACTTC | CASSLPLTDSSYEQYF
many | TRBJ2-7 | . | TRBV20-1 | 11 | TGCAGTGCTGAACAGGTAGACGAGCAGTACTTC | CSAEQVDEQYF
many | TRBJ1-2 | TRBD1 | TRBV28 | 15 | TGTGCCAGCCATAGGGGGCCGCTAAGAAACTATGGCTACACCTTC | CASHRGPLRNYGYTF
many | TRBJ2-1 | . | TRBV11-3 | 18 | TGTGCCAGCAGCTTAGGAGGTTCTGGTGTTACCTCCTACAATGAGCAGTTCTTC | CASSLGGSGVTSYNEQFF
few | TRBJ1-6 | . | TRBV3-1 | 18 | TGTGCCAGCAGCCAAGAGGGAGGGAGCTACTCCTATAATTCACCCCTCCACTTT | CASSQEGGSYSYNSPLHF
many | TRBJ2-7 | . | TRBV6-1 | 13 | TGTGCCAGCAATCAGGACCGGATCTACGAGCAGTACTTC | CASNQDRIYEQYF
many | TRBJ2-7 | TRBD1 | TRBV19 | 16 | TGTGCCAGTAGTCCACCGCTACAGGGGGCTGGCTACGAGCAGTACTTC | CASSPPLQGAGYEQYF
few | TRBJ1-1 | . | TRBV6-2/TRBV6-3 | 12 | TGTGCCAGCAGGGGGCAGGGCACTGAAGCTTTCTTT | CASRGQGTEAFF
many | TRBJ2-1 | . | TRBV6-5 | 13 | TGTGCCAGCAGTTACGGCAGGGGCAATGAGCAGTTCTTC | CASSYGRGNEQFF
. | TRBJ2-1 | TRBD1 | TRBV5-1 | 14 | TGCGCCAGCAGTAAGCAGGGACAGCACAATGAGCAGTTCTTC | CASSKQGQHNEQFF
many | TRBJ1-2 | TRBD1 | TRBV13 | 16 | TGTGCCAGCAGCTCCCAACAGGGGGCGTATGACTATGGCTACACCTTC | CASSSQQGAYDYGYTF
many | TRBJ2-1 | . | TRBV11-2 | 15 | TGTGCCAGCAGCTTAGGATTTTCGTTCGGCTATGAGCAGTTCTTC | CASSLGFSFGYEQFF
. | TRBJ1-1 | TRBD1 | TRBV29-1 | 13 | TGCAGCGCCGTACCTACCGGGACAGGGGATGCTTTCTTT | CSAVPTGTGDAFF
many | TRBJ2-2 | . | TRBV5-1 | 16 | TGCGCCAGCAGCTCCCTGGCGTCCGGGGGCGCCGGGGAGCTGTTTTTT | CASSSLASGGAGELFF